The source of this TCR beta chain is a study of OX40 agonist ivuxolimab in advanced cancers. General notes on the study: The costimulatory receptor OX40 (CD134) was targeted by ivuxolimab, a fully human IgG2 agonistic monoclonal antibody. The paper reports the monotherapy dose-escalation portion (N ≈ 52 patients) of the phase I ivuxolimab trial. In the dose-escalation cohort, approximately 82% of patients were male, and the mean age was roughly 60 years, with a range of roughly 20 to 85. Patients were allowed to have had prior anti-PD-1, anti-PD-L1 or anti-CTLA-4 therapy, and less than 45% of the dose-escalation patients had previously received checkpoint inhibitors. Peripheral TCRbeta sequencing aimed to test whether ivuxolimab altered TCR sequence diversity and caused clonal T-cell expansion. Of the 50 to 55 patients in dose escalation, some 19 had hepatocellular carcinoma, about 15 had melanoma, 9 had renal cell carcinoma and 9 had head and neck cancer. Intravenous ivuxolimab was administered to patients every 2 weeks at six dose levels: 0.01, 0.1, 0.3, 1.5, 3 and 10 mg/kg. Partial responses occurred in three dose-escalation patients: two with cutaneous melanoma and one with hepatocellular carcinoma. The study at large found these results: After ivuxolimab, expanded clones were on average more numerous among CD8+ T cells than among CD4+ T cells. Low levels of normalized T-cell clonal expansion were also shown by some nonresponding patients. Clonal expansion of both CD4+ and CD8+ blood T cells was observed from baseline to week 6 at doses 0.1 to 3.0 mg/kg. The antigen specificity of the clonally expanded peripheral T cells was not determined. In the 0.1-3.0 mg/kg groups, partial responders were among the patients with the lowest normalized peripheral clonal expansion, particularly in CD8+ T cells.

Genomic DNA was extracted from sorted cells for sequencing of the TCRbeta CDR3 region. The immunoSEQ Assay was used to sequence the TCRbeta CDR3 regions. As stored in TCRdb, this immuneACCESS dataset retains in-frame rearrangements with V and J assigned. A fraction of the clones does not appear; measured against another copy, unresolved V genes explain less than half of the discrepancy, and the remainder lacks a known reason. The sample table records 60,000 to 75,000 clones; about 94% of these occur just once. The ten largest make up roughly 18% of the sample. Turning to this clone: It has no known antigen specificity. No much larger clonotype is one base removed from it; base qualities were not supplied.

The CDR3 numbers 15 residues from cysteine through phenylalanine. Only CDR3 DNA is held: 45 bases, read in frame from base 1. CDR1 SGHVS and CDR2 FNYEAQ were looked up in the germline V gene. Trimming at the junction amounts to 5 bases on V and 6 bases on J, and the germline ends lie 17 bases apart. The trial excluded patients who had a history of autoimmune disease or who were on systemic immunosuppression. Peripheral blood for TCR sequencing was collected from all dose cohorts at baseline, on cycle 4 day 1, and on cycle 7 day 1. Samples were obtained from an open-label, multicenter, first-in-human phase I dose-escalation trial of ivuxolimab. Adults with locally advanced or metastatic melanoma, renal cell carcinoma, hepatocellular carcinoma or head and neck squamous cell carcinoma were enrolled in the trial. Before TCR sequencing, CD4+ and CD8+ T cells were separately sorted from peripheral blood.

The chain joins TRBV7-6 to TRBJ2-4; possibly the D gene is TRBD2, per 6 matching bases. This receptor was identified in an adult with an advanced solid tumor such as melanoma, head and neck, liver or kidney cancer. The sample here was CD4+ or CD8+ T cells sorted from blood, taken in a trial of the OX40 agonist ivuxolimab. In nucleotides, the sequence is TGTGCCAGCAGCCCCCACCCAGCGGGCGGAAACATTCAGTACTTC. Its protein is CASSPHPAGGNIQYF. Reference TRBV7-6 and TRBJ2-4 proteins supply the regions before and after the CDR3; the full variable domain is: GAGVSQSPRYKVTKRGQDVALRCDPISGHVSLYWYRQALGQGPEFLTYFNYEAQQDKSGLPNDRFSAERPEGSISTLTIQRTEQRDSAMYRCASSPHPAGGNIQYFGAGTRLSVL.